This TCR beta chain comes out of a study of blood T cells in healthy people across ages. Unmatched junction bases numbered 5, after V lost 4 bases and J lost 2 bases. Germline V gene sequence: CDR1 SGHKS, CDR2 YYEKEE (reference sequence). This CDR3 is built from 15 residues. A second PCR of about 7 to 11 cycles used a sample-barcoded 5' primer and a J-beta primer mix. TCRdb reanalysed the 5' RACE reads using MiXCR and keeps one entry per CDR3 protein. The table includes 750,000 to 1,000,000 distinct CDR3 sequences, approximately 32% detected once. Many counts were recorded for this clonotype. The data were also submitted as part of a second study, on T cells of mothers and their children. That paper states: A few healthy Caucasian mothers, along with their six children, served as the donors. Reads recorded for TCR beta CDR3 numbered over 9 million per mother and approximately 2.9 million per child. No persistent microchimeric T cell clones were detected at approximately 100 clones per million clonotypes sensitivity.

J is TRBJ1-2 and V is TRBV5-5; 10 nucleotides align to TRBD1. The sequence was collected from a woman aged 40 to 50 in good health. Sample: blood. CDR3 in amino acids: CASSTKTGGNYGYTF. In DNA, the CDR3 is TGTGCCAGCAGCACCAAGACAGGGGGCAACTATGGCTACACCTTC.